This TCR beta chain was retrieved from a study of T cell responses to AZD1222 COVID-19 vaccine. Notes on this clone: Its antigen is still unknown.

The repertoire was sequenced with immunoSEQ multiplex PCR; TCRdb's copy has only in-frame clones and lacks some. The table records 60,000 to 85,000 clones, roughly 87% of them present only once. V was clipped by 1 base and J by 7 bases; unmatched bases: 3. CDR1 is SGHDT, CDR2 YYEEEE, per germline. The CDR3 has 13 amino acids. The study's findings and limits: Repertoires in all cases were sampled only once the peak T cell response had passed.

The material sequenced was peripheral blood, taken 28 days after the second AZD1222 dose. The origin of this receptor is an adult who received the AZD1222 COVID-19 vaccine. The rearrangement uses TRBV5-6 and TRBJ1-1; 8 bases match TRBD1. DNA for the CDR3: TGTGCCAGCAGCTTGTCAGGGGGCGGTGAAGCTTTCTTT. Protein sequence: CASSLSGGGEAFF. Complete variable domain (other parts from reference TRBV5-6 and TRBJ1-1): DAGVTQSPTHLIKTRGQQVTLRCSPKSGHDTVSWYQQALGQGPQFIFQYYEEEERQRGNFPDRFSGHQFPNYSSELNVNALLLGDSALYLCASSLSGGGEAFFGQGTRLTVV.